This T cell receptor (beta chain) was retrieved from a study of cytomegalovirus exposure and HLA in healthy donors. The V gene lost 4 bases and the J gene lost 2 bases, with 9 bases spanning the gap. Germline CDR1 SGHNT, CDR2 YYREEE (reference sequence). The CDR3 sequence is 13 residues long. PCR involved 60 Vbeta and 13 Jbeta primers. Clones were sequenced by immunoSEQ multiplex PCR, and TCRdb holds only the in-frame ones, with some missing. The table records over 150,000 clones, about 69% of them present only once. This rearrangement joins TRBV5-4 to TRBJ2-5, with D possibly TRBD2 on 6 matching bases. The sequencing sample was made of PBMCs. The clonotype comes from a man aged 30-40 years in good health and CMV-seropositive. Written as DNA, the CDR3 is TGTGCCAGCAGCACGGGACTTCAAGAGACCCAGTACTTC. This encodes CASSTGLQETQYF.